Below, 23 T cell receptor beta chains from the same sample are listed, as sequenced in a study of blood T cell repertoires in COVID-19. Here immunoSEQ multiplex PCR was the method, and the copy in TCRdb shows in-frame clones only, minus some. The data contain roughly 100,000 clones, about 90% of them singletons. Sequencing input: peripheral blood. All receptors come from a man aged 18-30 years with acute or convalescent COVID-19.

The CDR3 sequence: CASIRGGDGLDYEQYF. The CDR3 nucleotides are TGTGCCAGCATCAGAGGGGGCGACGGTTTGGACTACGAGCAGTACTTC. V is TRBV2 and J is TRBJ2-7, with TRBD1 matching over 7 bases. Trimming took 7 bases from V and 3 from J; bases not matched to a gene: 15. The CDR3 has 16 residues. Germline assignment: CDR1 SNHLY and CDR2 FYNNEI.

This clone appeared a few times. V gene TRBV9 combines with J gene TRBJ2-2, with D possibly matching TRBD2 (5 bases). The length of the CDR3 is 17 residues. V was shortened by 3 bases and J by 0 bases, with 15 bases between the two germline ends. Germline CDR1 SGDLS, CDR2 YYNGEE. The CDR3 spells CASSALDGGANTGELFF. The CDR3, as DNA: TGTGCCAGCAGCGCTTTGGACGGAGGCGCGAACACCGGGGAGCTGTTTTTT.

This chain connects TRBV3-1 (or the pseudogene TRBV3-2) to TRBJ1-1, with D hard to call. Trimming left V 4 bases short and J 7 bases short, with 10 bases between. CDR1 and CDR2 (germline): LGHDT, YNNKEL (reference sequence). The CDR3 is 12 amino acids. CDR3 loop: CASSPLGLEAFF. DNA for the CDR3: TGTGCCAGCAGCCCTCTAGGACTTGAAGCTTTCTTT.

The table lists this clone with a count of one. This chain connects TRBV27 to TRBJ2-7; D remains unclear. The CDR3 loop spans 15 amino acids. Trimming removed 7 bases from V and 3 bases from J, with 19 bases in between. Looked up from germline, CDR1 is MNHEY and CDR2 is SMNVEV (reference sequence). CDR3 loop: CASTEDKARFYEQYF. DNA of the CDR3: TGTGCCAGCACCGAAGATAAAGCCCGATTCTACGAGCAGTACTTC.

The V and J genes are TRBV11-3 and TRBJ2-3; 8 nucleotides match TRBD1. The CDR3 spans 15 residues. Losses at the gene ends were 5 bases for V and 4 bases for J; bases not matched to a gene: 8. Looked up from germline, CDR1 is SGHNT and CDR2 is YENEEA. CDR3 bases: TGTGCCAGCAGCCCCGGACAGGGCGCCCCAGATACGCAGTATTTT. Translating it yields CASSPGQGAPDTQYF.

This clone was seen a single time. The genes are TRBV5-4 and TRBJ2-2, with TRBD2 identical over 8 bases. Germline assignment: CDR1 SGHNT and CDR2 YYREEE (reference sequence). The CDR3 runs to 16 residues. V was pared by 0 bases and J by 4 bases, with 5 bases of the junction left unmatched. The CDR3 DNA sequence: TGTGCCAGCAGCTTGGTAGTAGCGGGACCCACCGGGGAGCTGTTTTTT. Its translation is CASSLVVAGPTGELFF.

This chain connects TRBV18 to TRBJ2-3; TRBD2 matches 9 bases. Per germline, CDR1 KGHSH and CDR2 LQKENI. The junction had 4 bases not matched to a gene; V was cut back by 1 base and J by 2 bases. The CDR3 loop spans 16 amino acids. The CDR3 is CASSPLTSGLTDTQYF. The CDR3 bases are TGTGCCAGCTCACCACTGACTAGCGGCCTCACAGATACGCAGTATTTT.

The rearrangement links TRBV30 to TRBJ2-7; perhaps TRBD2 as D (5 bases). The CDR3 is made up of 16 amino acids. Germline V CDR1 and CDR2: GTSNPN, SVGIG (reference sequence). V shed 0 bases and J shed 0 bases, with 15 bases lying between them. In nucleotides, the CDR3 is TGTGCCTGGAGTGTAACGGCGGGTTCTAGCTCCTACGAGCAGTACTTC. The encoded protein is CAWSVTAGSSSYEQYF.

This clone has only one observation. The chain employs TRBV9 and TRBJ1-3; 8 bases are a match to TRBD1. The V gene's germline CDR1 is SGDLS and CDR2 YYNGEE. V dropped 3 bases and J dropped 4; count of bases not matched to a gene: 3. The CDR3 length is 14 residues. The CDR3 region has the DNA TGTGCCAGCAGCGAGACAGGGGTCGGAAACACCATATATTTT. Residues: CASSETGVGNTIYF.

The CDR3 DNA reads TGTGCCAGCAGCCAAACTGCAGTTGTAGGAGCGAACGAGCAGTACTTC. As protein: CASSQTAVVGANEQYF. The chain joins TRBV14 to TRBJ2-7; no reliable D call. V shed 2 bases and J shed 5 bases, with 19 bases lying between them. The CDR3 runs to 16 residues. Per the germline V gene, CDR1 is SGHDN and CDR2 is FVKESK.

This sequence joins TRBV13 and TRBJ1-2, with TRBD1 matching over 8 bases. V shed 2 bases and J 8 bases; nucleotides not matched to a gene: 16. The germline gives CDR1 PRHDT, CDR2 FYEKMQ (reference sequence). The CDR3 extends over 17 amino acids. The CDR3 region is CASSLSFGGQVKGGYTF. The CDR3 DNA follows: TGTGCCAGCAGCTTATCTTTCGGGGGACAGGTTAAAGGCGGCTACACCTTC.

The chain has TRBV5-1 and TRBJ2-1, with 10 bases fitting TRBD2. Germline V gene data show CDR1 as SGHRS and CDR2 as YFSETQ. The CDR3 spans 15 residues. V dropped 2 bases and J dropped 9; count of bases not matched to a gene: 8. The CDR3 region has the DNA TGCGCCAGCAGCTTAACTAGCGGGACTGACGGTGAGCAGTTCTTC. It specifies CASSLTSGTDGEQFF.

The chain has TRBV7-8 and TRBJ2-2, with 10 bases aligning to TRBD1. Germline CDR1 reads SGHVS; CDR2 reads FQNEAQ. V shed 5 bases, J shed 0 bases, and the junction held 3 bases outside the gene matches. The CDR3 has 16 residues. In DNA, the CDR3 is TGTGCCAGCAGCATTGGACAGGGGGCGAACACCGGGGAGCTGTTTTTT. Protein: CASSIGQGANTGELFF. Together with reference TRBV7-8 and TRBJ2-2, the CDR3 gives the full variable domain: GAGVSQSPRYKVAKRGQDVALRCDPISGHVSLFWYQQALGQGPEFLTYFQNEAQLDKSGLPSDRFFAERPEGSVSTLKIQRTQQEDSAVYLCASSIGQGANTGELFFGEGSRLTVL.

The CDR3 DNA reads as TGTGCCAGCAGTTCGTGGACTAGCGGGAGAACTACCTACGAGCAGTACTTC. Amino acids: CASSSWTSGRTTYEQYF. The V gene is TRBV27, the J gene TRBJ2-7, with 13 bases aligning to TRBD2. J gave up 2 bases and V 4 bases, and 8 bases lay outside the gene matches. CDR1 MNHEY and CDR2 SMNVEV come from the germline V gene (reference sequence). The length of the CDR3 is 17 residues.

This chain uses TRBV29-1 with TRBJ2-5; tentatively, D is TRBD1 (7 bases). The germline V and J ends were trimmed by 5 bases and 4 bases, with 17 bases remaining between them. Per the germline V gene, CDR1 is SQVTM and CDR2 is ANQGSEA. This CDR3 is built from 14 residues. The CDR3 DNA sequence: TGCAGCGTTCCAAAAATTCAGGGGGGAGAGACCCAGTACTTC. This codes for CSVPKIQGGETQYF.

The chain recombines TRBV6-5 with TRBJ1-2; no firm D call. There are 13 residues in the CDR3. The V end lost 4 bases, the J end lost 8 bases, and 14 bases lay between the germline ends. Germline CDR1 and CDR2: MNHEY and SVGAGI. The CDR3 is CASSLSGRGGYTF. The CDR3 DNA sequence: TGTGCCAGCAGTTTGAGCGGTCGGGGAGGCTACACCTTC.

This clone occurred a few times. V gene TRBV5-1 combines with J gene TRBJ2-1, with TRBD1 matching over 9 bases. The CDR3 sequence is 16 residues long. V was pared by 4 bases and J by 5 bases, with 10 bases of the junction left unmatched. CDR1 SGHRS and CDR2 YFSETQ come from the germline V gene. This CDR3 is CASSPQGQGWNNEQFF. The CDR3 bases are TGCGCCAGCAGCCCCCAAGGACAGGGGTGGAACAATGAGCAGTTCTTC.

This clone came up once. V gene TRBV5-1 combines with J gene TRBJ1-5; D remains ambiguous. The CDR3 consists of 13 residues. Trimming stripped 0 bases from V and 5 bases from J, with 6 bases between. The germline V gene has CDR1 SGHRS and CDR2 YFSETQ. The CDR3 DNA sequence: TGCGCCAGCAGCTTGGCCGAGGATCAGCCCCAGCATTTT. As protein: CASSLAEDQPQHF.

The rearrangement joins TRBV11-3 to TRBJ2-3, with 8 positions matching TRBD1. After removal of 5 bases from V and 2 bases from J, the junction contained 6 bases not matched to a gene. CDR3 length: 15 residues. Looked up from germline, CDR1 is SGHNT and CDR2 is YENEEA. The CDR3 loop reads CASSGGTGYTDTQYF. In DNA, the CDR3 is TGTGCCAGCAGCGGGGGGACAGGTTACACAGATACGCAGTATTTT.

The J gene is TRBJ1-2, the V gene TRBV6-6, with D perhaps matching TRBD1 (5 bases). The V gene lost 2 bases and the J gene lost 2 bases, with 6 bases spanning the gap. The CDR3 contains 13 residues. Per germline, CDR1 MNHNY and CDR2 SVGAGI (reference sequence). The CDR3 reads CASSYDRNYGYTF. The DNA of the CDR3 is TGTGCCAGCAGTTACGACAGAAACTATGGCTACACCTTC.

The chain employs TRBV7-8 and TRBJ1-2; D is possibly TRBD1 (6 bases). The CDR3 totals 14 residues. Germline V gives CDR1 SGHVS, CDR2 FQNEAQ. V was cut by 1 base and J by 8 bases, with 14 bases left in between. Here the CDR3 DNA reads TGTGCCAGCAGCTTAGATACAGGGCCGAGGGGCTACACCTTC. It translates to CASSLDTGPRGYTF.

This clone was detected once. The chain links TRBV6-5 to TRBJ2-7, with D possibly being TRBD2 (6 bases). This CDR3 contains 14 residues. In germline, CDR1 is MNHEY, CDR2 SVGAGI. V gave up 10 bases and J gave up 1 base, with 17 bases separating them. The CDR3 here is CATRSLAFSYEQYF. The CDR3 nucleotides read TGTGCCACCCGGTCCCTAGCGTTTTCCTACGAGCAGTACTTC.

The CDR3 reads CASSETWDRVYGYTF. The CDR3, as DNA: TGTGCCAGCAGTGAAACCTGGGACAGGGTCTATGGCTACACCTTC. J is TRBJ1-2 and V is TRBV6-1; 9 nucleotides line up with TRBD1. V lost 2 bases and J lost 4; bases outside the gene matches: 5. The CDR3 length is 15 residues. CDR1 and CDR2 from the germline V gene are MNHNS and SASEGT.